This entry features one T cell receptor (beta chain) sequence. The entry originates in a study of beta chain features in type 1 diabetes. Per germline, CDR1 KGHSH and CDR2 LQKENI. This CDR3 comprises 14 residues. V dropped 3 bases and J dropped 2 bases, with 10 bases sitting between them. Sequencing targeted expressed TCRB transcripts, as all isolated RNA had been reverse transcribed. Assay: immunoSEQ multiplex PCR; the TCRdb copy retains only in-frame clones and omits some. The sample holds 200,000 to 300,000 clones, roughly 14% seen once. This chain connects TRBV18 to TRBJ2-5, with a tentative D call TRBD1 (6 bases). The TCR originated in a middle-aged woman in good health. Sequencing was performed on naive CD4+ T cells from blood. Here the CDR3 reads CASSPRDTQETQYF. The CDR3 bases are TGTGCCAGCTCACCCCGGGACACTCAAGAGACCCAGTACTTC.